The 26 T cell receptor beta chains in this list originate from one sample, sequenced in a study of T cell responses to AZD1222 COVID-19 vaccine. Profiling relied on immunoSEQ multiplex PCR, and the TCRdb table lists in-frame clones only, not all of them. The sample includes around 160,000 clones, more than 75% of them seen just once. Sample: peripheral blood, taken on day 0 of MenACWY control vaccination. Receptors were obtained from an adult in good health.

This chain connects TRBV5-5 to TRBJ1-1, with TRBD1 identical over 9 bases. The V segment lost 4 bases and the J segment 0 bases; nucleotides outside the gene matches: 4. The CDR3 contains 15 residues. CDR1 and CDR2 from the germline V gene are SGHKS and YYEKEE (reference sequence). The CDR3 sequence is CASSRGQGMNTEAFF. DNA of the CDR3: TGTGCCAGCAGCCGGGGACAGGGAATGAACACTGAAGCTTTCTTT.

The rearrangement uses TRBV4-1 and TRBJ2-5; D not resolved. V was clipped by 0 bases and J by 7 bases, with 24 bases between them. Germline V lookup: CDR1 MGHRA, CDR2 YSYEKL. The CDR3 is made up of 18 amino acids. The chain's CDR3 is CASSQEIRSHPVRATQYF. The CDR3 region has the DNA TGCGCCAGCAGCCAAGAGATAAGGAGTCATCCTGTAAGGGCGACCCAGTACTTC.

The chain links TRBV7-8 to TRBJ2-2; D is unclear. Germline V gene data show CDR1 as SGHVS and CDR2 as FQNEAQ. The V end was cut by 1 base, the J end by 7 bases, with 4 bases between. The CDR3 is 12 residues long. CDR3 nucleotide sequence: TGTGCCAGCAGCTTAGGGGTCGGGGAGCTGTTTTTT. This codes for CASSLGVGELFF.

This clone appeared once. The chain joins TRBV5-6 to TRBJ1-4, with 9 bases matching TRBD1. The CDR3 covers 16 residues. Germline loops: CDR1 SGHDT, CDR2 YYEEEE. The junction had 12 bases not matched to a gene; V was cut back by 4 bases and J by 8 bases. CDR3 in amino acids: CASSQVGGQGREKLFF. In nucleotides, the CDR3 is TGTGCCAGCAGCCAAGTGGGCGGACAGGGGAGGGAAAAACTGTTTTTT.

The table lists this clone with a few counts. This chain joins TRBV30 and TRBJ1-1; D unclear. CDR1 and CDR2 from the germline V gene are GTSNPN and SVGIG (reference sequence). The CDR3 sequence is 13 residues long. Trimming stripped 1 base from V and 2 bases from J, with 8 bases between. DNA for the CDR3: TGTGCCTGGAGTGCAGGAGGCAACACTGAAGCTTTCTTT. It translates to CAWSAGGNTEAFF.

The rearrangement joins TRBV6-4 to TRBJ2-1, with TRBD2 identical over 11 bases. V was pared by 6 bases and J by 7 bases, with 5 bases of the junction left unmatched. The CDR3 is 14 amino acids. The V gene's germline CDR1 is MRHNA and CDR2 SNTAGT. The CDR3: CASSALAGVNEQFF. CDR3 coding DNA: TGTGCCAGCAGCGCACTAGCGGGGGTAAATGAGCAGTTCTTC.

The rearrangement joins TRBV9 to TRBJ2-7, with a possible D match to TRBD2 (6 bases). The germline V gene has CDR1 SGDLS and CDR2 YYNGEE. V dropped 1 base and J dropped 7 bases, with 9 bases sitting between them. The CDR3 runs 12 residues. DNA of the CDR3: TGTGCCAGCAGCGTAATTGGGGGGGAGCAGTACTTC. Protein: CASSVIGGEQYF.

The chain links TRBV5-1 to TRBJ1-1; 8 nucleotides line up with TRBD1. The CDR3 extends over 15 amino acids. From germline, CDR1 is SGHRS and CDR2 YFSETQ. Trimming at V came to 4 bases and at J to 3 bases, leaving 8 bases not matched to a gene. CDR3 nucleotides: TGCGCCAGCAGCATACGACAGGGGAAGCACACTGAAGCTTTCTTT. Translating it yields CASSIRQGKHTEAFF.

J is TRBJ1-3 and V is TRBV3-1 (or the pseudogene TRBV3-2); D is ambiguous. The CDR3 is made up of 15 amino acids. Germline assignment: CDR1 LGHDT and CDR2 YNNKEL (reference sequence). Trimming removed 1 base from V and 2 bases from J, with 9 bases in between. CDR3 region: CASSQGQVAGNTIYF. CDR3 sequence (DNA): TGTGCCAGCAGCCAAGGGCAGGTCGCTGGAAACACCATATATTTT.

This chain joins TRBV7-3 and TRBJ2-6; either TRBD1 or TRBD2 may supply D (6 bases each). Germline assignment: CDR1 SGHTA and CDR2 FQGTGA. V dropped 4 bases and J dropped 2 bases, with 9 bases sitting between them. The CDR3 has 15 amino acids. The CDR3 bases are TGTGCCAGCAGCTCCGGGGGCGCTGGGGCCAACGTCCTGACTTTC. Residues: CASSSGGAGANVLTF.

The chain employs TRBV18 and TRBJ1-5; D is uncertain. Germline lookup yields CDR1 KGHSH and CDR2 LQKENI. The CDR3 runs to 14 residues. The V and J ends lost 2 bases and 1 base respectively, with 6 bases between them. The CDR3 nucleotides read TGTGCCAGCTCACCAGGGCAGAGCAATCAGCCCCAGCATTTT. It codes for CASSPGQSNQPQHF. Variable domain in full (rest from reference TRBV18 and TRBJ1-5): NAGVMQNPRHLVRRRGQEARLRCSPMKGHSHVYWYRQLPEEGLKFMVYLQKENIIDESGMPKERFSAEFPKEGPSILRIQQVVRGDSAAYFCASSPGQSNQPQHFGDGTRLSIL.

V is TRBV5-4 and J is TRBJ2-7, with TRBD1 matching 9 bases. After removal of 4 bases from V and 2 bases from J, the junction contained 4 bases not matched to a gene. Germline loops: CDR1 SGHNT, CDR2 YYREEE (reference sequence). This CDR3 has 14 residues. CDR3 in DNA: TGTGCCAGCAGCAGTACAGGGGGCCCCTACGAGCAGTACTTC. It translates to CASSSTGGPYEQYF.

This clone was found a few times. The CDR3 reads CASSISASLGNEQFF. CDR3 nucleotides: TGTGCCAGTAGTATAAGCGCGTCCCTGGGAAATGAGCAGTTCTTC. The chain has TRBV19 and TRBJ2-1; D remains unclear. V was shortened by 2 bases and J by 7 bases, with 15 bases between the two germline ends. CDR3 length: 15 residues. CDR1 is LNHDA, CDR2 SQIVND, per germline (reference sequence).

CDR3 sequence (DNA): TGTGCCAGCAGTCGAAGGACAGGAGGAAATAATTCACCCCTCCACTTT. This translates into CASSRRTGGNNSPLHF. This sequence joins TRBV3-1 (or the pseudogene TRBV3-2) and TRBJ1-6; 7 nucleotides line up with TRBD1. The ends lost 6 bases at V and 5 bases at J; junction bases unmatched: 10. The germline gives CDR1 LGHDT, CDR2 YNNKEL (reference sequence). This CDR3 spans 16 amino acids.

The chain carries TRBV7-9 and TRBJ1-1, with unresolved D. V shed 4 bases and J shed 1 base, with 7 bases lying between them. Germline values: CDR1 SEHNR, CDR2 FQNEAQ (reference sequence). The CDR3 runs 13 residues. The CDR3 nucleotides are TGTGCCAGCAGCTCCTCCTCGAACACTGAAGCTTTCTTT. Translation gives CASSSSSNTEAFF.

The chain links TRBV7-6 to TRBJ2-3, with TRBD1 matching 7 bases. Germline CDR1 is SGHVS and CDR2 is FNYEAQ. The CDR3 extends over 15 amino acids. V gave up 5 bases and J gave up 1 base; unmatched junction bases: 6. CDR3 coding DNA: TGTGCCAGCAGCGCCACAGGGGCTCGCACAGATACGCAGTATTTT. Its translation is CASSATGARTDTQYF.

The genes are TRBV6-5 and TRBJ1-6, with 7 bases matching TRBD1. Germline-derived CDR1 and CDR2 are MNHEY and SVGAGI. The CDR3 has 15 residues. V shed 5 bases, J shed 7 bases, and the junction held 8 bases outside the gene matches. The CDR3 loop is CASSTRQGSNSPLHF. DNA for the CDR3: TGTGCCAGCAGTACTCGACAGGGATCGAATTCACCCCTCCACTTT.

The J gene is TRBJ2-2, the V gene TRBV7-8; 7 bases match TRBD2. V dropped 5 bases and J dropped 3; count of bases not matched to a gene: 12. Germline lookup yields CDR1 SGHVS and CDR2 FQNEAQ. The CDR3 sequence is 17 residues long. CDR3 protein: CASSLPGEGPDTGELFF. The DNA for the CDR3 is TGTGCCAGCAGCCTCCCGGGGGAGGGGCCGGACACCGGGGAGCTGTTTTTT.

The rearrangement links TRBV7-2 to TRBJ2-1; 8 bases are a match to TRBD2. Germline CDR1 is SGHTA and CDR2 is FQGNSA. V shed 6 bases and J 4 bases; nucleotides not matched to a gene: 8. CDR3 size: 15 residues. CDR3 DNA: TGTGCCAGCAGACGAACTAGCGGTAAATACAATGAGCAGTTCTTC. Encoded protein: CASRRTSGKYNEQFF.

This chain uses TRBV30 with TRBJ1-2; D gene ambiguous. Germline V CDR1 and CDR2: GTSNPN, SVGIG (reference sequence). There are 13 residues in the CDR3. Trimming shortened V by 1 base and J by 8 bases, and 14 bases separated the two germline ends. The CDR3 here is CAWSGRTVGGYTF. CDR3 nucleotide sequence: TGTGCCTGGAGTGGCCGGACGGTCGGGGGCTACACCTTC.

V gene TRBV5-3 combines with J gene TRBJ2-7; D is ambiguous. TRBV5-3 is an open reading frame, and its role is uncertain. CDR3 length equals 14 residues. The V end was cut by 1 base, the J end by 1 base, with 9 bases between. The CDR3 region is CARSLFLGSYEQYV. The CDR3, as DNA: TGTGCCAGAAGCTTGTTCTTGGGTTCCTACGAGCAGTACGTC.

The genes are TRBV7-2 and TRBJ2-5, with 7 positions matching TRBD1. Trimming cost V 3 bases and J 5 bases; bases outside gene matches: 3. CDR3 size: 13 residues. Germline CDR1 is SGHTA and CDR2 is FQGNSA. CDR3 sequence reads: CASSFAQGETQYF. Here the CDR3 DNA reads TGTGCCAGCAGCTTCGCACAGGGGGAGACCCAGTACTTC.

This clone occurred a few times. CDR3 DNA sequence: TGTGCCAGCAGCTCGACAGGGTTGGGTTCACCCCTCCACTTT. Its translation: CASSSTGLGSPLHF. The gene calls are TRBV7-3 and TRBJ1-6; TRBD1 agrees at 7 bases. Per germline, CDR1 SGHTA and CDR2 FQGTGA. Trimming removed 4 bases from V and 9 bases from J; junction bases left unmatched: 6. CDR3 length: 14 amino acids. Full variable domain (rest looked up from reference TRBV7-3 and TRBJ1-6): GAGVSQTPSNKVTEKGKYVELRCDPISGHTALYWYRQSLGQGPEFLIYFQGTGAADDSGLPNDRFFAVRPEGSVSTLKIQRTERGDSAVYLCASSSTGLGSPLHFGNGTRLTVT.

The rearrangement links TRBV29-1 to TRBJ1-2, with 9 bases lining up with TRBD1. The V segment lost 7 bases and the J segment 5 bases; nucleotides outside the gene matches: 14. Germline assignment: CDR1 SQVTM and CDR2 ANQGSEA. The CDR3 is 15 residues long. CDR3 nucleotide sequence: TGCAGCGCCATAACAGGGGGCGCGGGTATTTATGGCTACACCTTC. Translated, it gives CSAITGGAGIYGYTF.

The chain employs TRBV18 and TRBJ1-3; no reliable D call. Germline loops: CDR1 KGHSH, CDR2 LQKENI. Trimming shortened V by 5 bases and J by 0 bases, and 8 bases separated the two germline ends. The CDR3 runs 14 residues. CDR3 coding DNA: TGTGCCAGCTCAAGTCAAGCCTCTGGAAACACCATATATTTT. Translation gives CASSSQASGNTIYF.

The chain is built from TRBV7-9 and TRBJ2-7; D is undetermined. Germline CDR1 SEHNR, CDR2 FQNEAQ (reference sequence). V lost 4 bases to trimming and J lost 3 bases, with 16 bases between them. There are 15 residues in the CDR3. For the CDR3, the DNA is TGTGCCAGCAGCTCCCAGCTGGGAAGTGACTACGAGCAGTACTTC. Translated: CASSSQLGSDYEQYF.